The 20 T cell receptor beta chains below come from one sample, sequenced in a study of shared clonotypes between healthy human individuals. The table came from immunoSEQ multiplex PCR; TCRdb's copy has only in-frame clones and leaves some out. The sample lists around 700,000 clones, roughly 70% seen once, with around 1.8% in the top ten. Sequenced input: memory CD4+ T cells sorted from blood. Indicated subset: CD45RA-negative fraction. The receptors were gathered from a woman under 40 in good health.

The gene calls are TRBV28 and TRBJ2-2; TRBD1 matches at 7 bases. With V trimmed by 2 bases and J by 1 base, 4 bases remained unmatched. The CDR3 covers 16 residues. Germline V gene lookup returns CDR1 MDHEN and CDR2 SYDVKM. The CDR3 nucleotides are TGTGCCAGCAGTTTAATGAGACAGGGGAACACCGGGGAGCTGTTTTTT. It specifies CASSLMRQGNTGELFF.

CDR3 sequence (DNA): TGTGCCAGCTCACCAGTAGGTCTTGCAACTAATGAAAAACTGTTTTTT. Residues: CASSPVGLATNEKLFF. The chain has TRBV18 and TRBJ1-4, with D uncertain. CDR1 is KGHSH and CDR2 is LQKENI in the germline V gene. Trimming left V 2 bases short and J 0 bases short, with 10 bases between. The CDR3 has 16 residues.

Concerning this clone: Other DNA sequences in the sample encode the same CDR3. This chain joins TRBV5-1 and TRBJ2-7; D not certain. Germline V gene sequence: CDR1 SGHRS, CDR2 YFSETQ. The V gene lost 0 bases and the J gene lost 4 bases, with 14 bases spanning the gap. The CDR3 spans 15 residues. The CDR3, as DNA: TGCGCCAGCAGCTTGGCGCCTGGGTTATCGTACGAGCAGTACTTC. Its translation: CASSLAPGLSYEQYF.

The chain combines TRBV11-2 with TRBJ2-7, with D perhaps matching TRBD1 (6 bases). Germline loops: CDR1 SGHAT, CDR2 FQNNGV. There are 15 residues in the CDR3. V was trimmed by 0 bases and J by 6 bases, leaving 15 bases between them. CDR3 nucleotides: TGTGCCAGCAGCTTAGAAGGGTACAGGGTGGGCGAGCAGTACTTC. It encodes CASSLEGYRVGEQYF.

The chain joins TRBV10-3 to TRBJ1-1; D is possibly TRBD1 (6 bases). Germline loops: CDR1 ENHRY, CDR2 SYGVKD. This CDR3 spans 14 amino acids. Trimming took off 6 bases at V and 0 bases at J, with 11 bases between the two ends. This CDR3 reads CAIRAGQLNTEAFF. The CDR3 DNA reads TGTGCCATCAGGGCCGGACAGTTGAACACTGAAGCTTTCTTT.

The CDR3 bases are TGTGCCAGTAGTATATCAGCCGGTTTAGACCAGTACTTC. Its protein is CASSISAGLDQYF. The chain employs TRBV19 and TRBJ2-5; no clear D gene. V was cut by 2 bases and J by 10 bases, with 14 bases left in between. The germline CDR1 and CDR2 sequences are LNHDA and SQIVND (reference sequence). The CDR3 has 13 residues. The variable domain in full, completed from reference TRBV19 and TRBJ2-5, reads DGGITQSPKYLFRKEGQNVTLSCEQNLNHDAMYWYRQDPGQGLRLIYYSQIVNDFQKGDIAEGYSVSREKKESFPLTVTSAQKNPTAFYLCASSISAGLDQYFGPGTRLLVL.

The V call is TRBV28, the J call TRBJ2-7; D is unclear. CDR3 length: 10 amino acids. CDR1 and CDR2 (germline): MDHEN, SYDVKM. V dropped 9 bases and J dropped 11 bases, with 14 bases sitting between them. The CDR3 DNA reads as TGTGCCAGGACCGGTATATCGGAGTACTTC. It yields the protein CARTGISEYF.

The CDR3 bases are TGCAGCGGCGGACAGTTCACTGAAGCTTTCTTT. It codes for CSGGQFTEAFF. The rearrangement joins TRBV29-1 to TRBJ1-1; tentative D call: TRBD1 (6 bases). The CDR3 extends over 11 amino acids. V was trimmed by 7 bases and J by 4 bases, leaving 10 bases between them. Germline CDR1 reads SQVTM; CDR2 reads ANQGSEA.

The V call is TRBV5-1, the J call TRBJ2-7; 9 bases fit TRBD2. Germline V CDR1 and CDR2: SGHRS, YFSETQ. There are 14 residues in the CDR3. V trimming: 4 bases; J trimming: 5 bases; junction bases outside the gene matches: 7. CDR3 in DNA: TGCGCCAGCAGCCCAGCGGGAGGAGTGAACGAGCAGTACTTC. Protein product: CASSPAGGVNEQYF.

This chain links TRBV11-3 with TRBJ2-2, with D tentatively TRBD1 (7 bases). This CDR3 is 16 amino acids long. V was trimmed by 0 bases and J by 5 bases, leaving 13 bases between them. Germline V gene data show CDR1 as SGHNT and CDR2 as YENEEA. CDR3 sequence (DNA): TGTGCCAGCAGCTTAGATCGGGGGACAGTGACCGGGGAGCTGTTTTTT. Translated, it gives CASSLDRGTVTGELFF. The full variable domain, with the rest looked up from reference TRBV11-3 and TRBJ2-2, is EAGVVQSPRYKIIEKKQPVAFWCNPISGHNTLYWYLQNLGQGPELLIRYENEEAVDDSQLPKDRFSAERLKGVDSTLKIQPAELGDSAVYLCASSLDRGTVTGELFFGEGSRLTVL.

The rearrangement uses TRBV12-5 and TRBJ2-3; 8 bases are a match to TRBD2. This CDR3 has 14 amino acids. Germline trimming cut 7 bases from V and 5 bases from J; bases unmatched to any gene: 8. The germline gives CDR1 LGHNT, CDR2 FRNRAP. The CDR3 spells CASALGLVGDTQYF. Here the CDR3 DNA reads TGTGCTAGTGCTCTGGGACTAGTCGGAGATACGCAGTATTTT.

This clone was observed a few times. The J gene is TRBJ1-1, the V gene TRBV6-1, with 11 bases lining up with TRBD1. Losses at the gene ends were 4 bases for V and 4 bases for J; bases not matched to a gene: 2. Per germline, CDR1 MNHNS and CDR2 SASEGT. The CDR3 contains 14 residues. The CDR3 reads CASSGGQGVTEAFF. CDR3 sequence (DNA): TGTGCCAGCAGTGGGGGACAGGGGGTCACTGAAGCTTTCTTT.

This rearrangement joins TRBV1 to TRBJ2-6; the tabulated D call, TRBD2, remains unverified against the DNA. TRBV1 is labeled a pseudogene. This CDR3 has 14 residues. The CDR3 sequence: CASSFSSGANVLTF. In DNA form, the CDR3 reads TGTGCCAGCAGCTTCTCTTCTGGGGCCAACGTCCTGACTTTC.

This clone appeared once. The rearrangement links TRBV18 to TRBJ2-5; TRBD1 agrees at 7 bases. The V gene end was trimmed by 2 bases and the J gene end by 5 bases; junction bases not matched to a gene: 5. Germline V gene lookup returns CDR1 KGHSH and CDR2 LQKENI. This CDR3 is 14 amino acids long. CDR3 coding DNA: TGTGCCAGCTCACCATCAGGGGGACGGGAGACCCAGTACTTC. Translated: CASSPSGGRETQYF.

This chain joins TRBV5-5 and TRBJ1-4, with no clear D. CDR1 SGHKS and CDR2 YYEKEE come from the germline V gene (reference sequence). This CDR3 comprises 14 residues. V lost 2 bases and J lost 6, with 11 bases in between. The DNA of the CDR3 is TGTGCCAGCAGCTTCGGAACAAGGGATGAAAAACTGTTTTTT. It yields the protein CASSFGTRDEKLFF.

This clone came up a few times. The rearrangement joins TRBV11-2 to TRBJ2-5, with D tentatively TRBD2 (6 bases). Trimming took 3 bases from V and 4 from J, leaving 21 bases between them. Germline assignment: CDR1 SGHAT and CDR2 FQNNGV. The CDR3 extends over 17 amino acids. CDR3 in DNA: TGTGCCAGCAGCTTGCGGGGAGGCAGCAGGGCCCCAGAGACCCAGTACTTC. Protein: CASSLRGGSRAPETQYF.

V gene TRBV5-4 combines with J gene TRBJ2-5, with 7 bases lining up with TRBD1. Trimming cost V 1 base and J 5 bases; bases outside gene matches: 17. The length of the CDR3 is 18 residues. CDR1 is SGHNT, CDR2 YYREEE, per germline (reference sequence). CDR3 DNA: TGTGCCAGCAGCTTGTTTGATCGGGGCAGGGGGTTTATGGAGACCCAGTACTTC. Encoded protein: CASSLFDRGRGFMETQYF.

In DNA form, the CDR3 reads TGTGCCTGGAGGGGGAGCAATTCGAACACCGGGGAGCTGTTTTTT. Protein product: CAWRGSNSNTGELFF. The chain recombines TRBV30 with TRBJ2-2; perhaps TRBD2 as D (5 bases). Germline V lookup: CDR1 GTSNPN, CDR2 SVGIG (reference sequence). Deletions cut 3 bases from V and 0 bases from J, with 11 bases between. The CDR3 has 15 amino acids.

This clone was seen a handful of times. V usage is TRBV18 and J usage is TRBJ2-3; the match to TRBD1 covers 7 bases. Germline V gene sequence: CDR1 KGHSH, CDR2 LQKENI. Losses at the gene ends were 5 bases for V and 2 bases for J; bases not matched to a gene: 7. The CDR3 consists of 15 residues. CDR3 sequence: CASSSRTGFTDTQYF. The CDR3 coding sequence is TGTGCCAGCTCATCGAGGACAGGATTCACAGATACGCAGTATTTT.

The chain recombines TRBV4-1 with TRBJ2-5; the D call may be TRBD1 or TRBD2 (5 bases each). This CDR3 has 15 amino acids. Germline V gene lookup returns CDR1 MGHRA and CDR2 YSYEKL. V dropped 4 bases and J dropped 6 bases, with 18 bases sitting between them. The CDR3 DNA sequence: TGCGCCAGCAGCCCCGGCCTGGGGGAGCGTCAGACCCAGTACTTC. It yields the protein CASSPGLGERQTQYF.